Listed below are T cell receptor beta chains from one sample, sequenced in a study of cytomegalovirus exposure and HLA in healthy donors. Sequenced by immunoSEQ multiplex PCR; TCRdb stores in-frame clones only, minus some. The specimen's table records about 130,000 clones. Source material: PBMCs. Source of these receptors: a woman in her thirties or forties in good health and CMV-seropositive. Each CDR3 is given with its conserved first and last residue. Each record gives: J gene, V gene, CDR3 protein.

TRBJ2-1 | TRBV11-2 | CASSRIGGQGRNEQFF
TRBJ2-3 | TRBV28 | CASSFSGQGTDTQYF
TRBJ2-5 | TRBV7-9 | CASSLIVGRGPQTQYF
TRBJ1-5 | TRBV28 | CATTMRVNSNQPQHF
TRBJ2-3 | TRBV7-2 | CASSLSGRTDTQYF
TRBJ2-4 | TRBV6-5 | CASSAWTGSKNIQYF
TRBJ1-1 | TRBV5-4 | CASSSGSLWANTEAFF
TRBJ2-7 | TRBV27 | CASSWTGVPGEQYF
TRBJ2-7 | TRBV7-8 | CASSAPRTAYEQYF
TRBJ1-1 | TRBV6-1 | CASSVEGWGKAFF
TRBJ2-7 | TRBV5-8 | CASSLGIAGSYEQYF
TRBJ2-1 | TRBV6-5 | CASSSSGPNRGEQFF
TRBJ2-2 | TRBV13 | CASSLESSGFTGELFF
NA | TRBV25-1 | CATRTSGSYEQYF
TRBJ2-1 | TRBV5-6 | CASGSGLANEQFF
TRBJ2-1 | TRBV7-7 | CASSLGAAGGPNEQFF
TRBJ2-1 | TRBV15 | CATSPRLAAYNEQFF
TRBJ1-1 | TRBV7-9 | CASSLGSTEAFF
TRBJ2-2 | TRBV13 | CASGQFDGTLNTGELFF
TRBJ2-1 | TRBV2 | CASLGQGVNEQFF
TRBJ2-2 | TRBV7-9 | CASSSGTGELFF
TRBJ2-2 | TRBV5-5 | CASTPRGPGGTGELFF
TRBJ1-1 | TRBV29-1 | CSGRTGGNTEAFF
TRBJ2-5 | TRBV6-1 | CASSDRVAGGSETQYF
TRBJ2-7 | TRBV28 | CASRATGEYEQYF
TRBJ2-2 | TRBV5-1 | CASRFDRGYTGELFF
TRBJ2-5 | TRBV14 | CASSHHGLAVSSQYF
TRBJ2-3 | TRBV15 | CATSRTGGGTDTQYF
TRBJ2-5 | TRBV21-1 | CASSLRLRTGETQYF
TRBJ1-2 | TRBV9 | CASSVGGGGYTF
TRBJ1-6 | TRBV18 | CASSPGGLHNSPLHF
TRBJ1-1 | TRBV11-1 | CASSLAGTALLPEAFF
TRBJ1-6 | TRBV6-1 | CASSALGQGDSPLHF
TRBJ1-2 | TRBV19 | CASSPLPGQNYGYTF
TRBJ2-1 | TRBV4-3 | CASSQTTGGSSYNEQFF
TRBJ2-7 | TRBV29-1 | CSVESPRTYEQYF
TRBJ1-4 | TRBV30 | CAWSRGAEGEKLFF
TRBJ2-1 | TRBV19 | CASSPIQRKEQFF
TRBJ1-1 | TRBV28 | CASSQDWGRPEAFF